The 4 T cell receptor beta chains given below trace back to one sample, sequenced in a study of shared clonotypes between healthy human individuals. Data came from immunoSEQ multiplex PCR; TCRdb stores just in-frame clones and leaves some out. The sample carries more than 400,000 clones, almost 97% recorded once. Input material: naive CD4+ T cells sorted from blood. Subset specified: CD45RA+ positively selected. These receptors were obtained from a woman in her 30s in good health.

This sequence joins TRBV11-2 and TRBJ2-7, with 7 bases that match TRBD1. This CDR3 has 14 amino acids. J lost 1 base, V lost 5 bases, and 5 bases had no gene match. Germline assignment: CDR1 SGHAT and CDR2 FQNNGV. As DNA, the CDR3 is TGTGCCAGCAGCGTGCCGGGACAGTCCTACGAGCAGTACTTC. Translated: CASSVPGQSYEQYF.

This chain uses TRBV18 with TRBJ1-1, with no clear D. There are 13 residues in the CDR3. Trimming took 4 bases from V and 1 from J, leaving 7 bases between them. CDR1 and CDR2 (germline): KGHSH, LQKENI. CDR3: CASSLEGNTEAFF. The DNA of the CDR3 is TGTGCCAGCTCACTGGAAGGGAACACTGAAGCTTTCTTT.

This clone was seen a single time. The CDR3 sequence: CASSLAREGYNEQFF. CDR3 DNA: TGTGCCAGCAGTTTGGCGCGGGAGGGCTACAATGAGCAGTTCTTC. The chain carries TRBV28 and TRBJ2-1; 9 nucleotides line up with TRBD2. V was pared by 3 bases and J by 3 bases, with 3 bases of the junction left unmatched. This CDR3 is built from 15 residues. Germline loops: CDR1 MDHEN, CDR2 SYDVKM.

The CDR3 nucleotides are TGTGCCACCAGCAGAGAGGGGATCTATGGCTACACCTTC. Protein product: CATSREGIYGYTF. The V call is TRBV15, the J call TRBJ1-2; the D is unclear. The CDR3 covers 13 residues. Germline loops: CDR1 LNHNV, CDR2 YYDKDF (reference sequence). Trimming took off 0 bases at V and 4 bases at J, with 6 bases between the two ends.